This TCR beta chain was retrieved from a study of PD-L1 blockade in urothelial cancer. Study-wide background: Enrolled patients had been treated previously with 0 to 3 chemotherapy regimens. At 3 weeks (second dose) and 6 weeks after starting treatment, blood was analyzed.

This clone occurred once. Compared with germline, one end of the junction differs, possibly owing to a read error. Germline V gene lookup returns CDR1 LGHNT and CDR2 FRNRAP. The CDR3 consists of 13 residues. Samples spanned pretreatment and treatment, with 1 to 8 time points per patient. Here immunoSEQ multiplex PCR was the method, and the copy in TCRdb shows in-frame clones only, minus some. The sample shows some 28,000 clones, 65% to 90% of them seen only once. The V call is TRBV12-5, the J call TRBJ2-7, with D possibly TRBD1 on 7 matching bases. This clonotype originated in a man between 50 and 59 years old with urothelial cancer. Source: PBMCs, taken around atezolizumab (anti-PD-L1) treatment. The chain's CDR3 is CASAGGGSNEQYF. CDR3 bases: TGTGCTAGTGCCGGAGGGGGCTCCAACGAGCAGTACTTC.